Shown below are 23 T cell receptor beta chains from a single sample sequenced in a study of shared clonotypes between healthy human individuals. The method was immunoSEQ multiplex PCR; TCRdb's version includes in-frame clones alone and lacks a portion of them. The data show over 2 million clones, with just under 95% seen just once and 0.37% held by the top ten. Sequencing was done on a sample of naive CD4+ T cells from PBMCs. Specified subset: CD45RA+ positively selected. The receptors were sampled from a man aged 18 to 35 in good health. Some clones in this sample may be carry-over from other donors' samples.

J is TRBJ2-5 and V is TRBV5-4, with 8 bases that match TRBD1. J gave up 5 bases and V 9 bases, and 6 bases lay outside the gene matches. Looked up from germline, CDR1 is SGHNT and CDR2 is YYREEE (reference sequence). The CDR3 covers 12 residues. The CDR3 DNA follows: TGTGCCACTAGGACAGGGTTGGAGACCCAGTACTTC. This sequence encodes CATRTGLETQYF.

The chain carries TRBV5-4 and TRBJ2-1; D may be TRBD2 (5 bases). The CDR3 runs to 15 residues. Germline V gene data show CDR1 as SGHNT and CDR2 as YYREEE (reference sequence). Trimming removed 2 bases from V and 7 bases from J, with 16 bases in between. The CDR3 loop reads CASSFPEGVGNEQFF. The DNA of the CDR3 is TGTGCCAGCAGCTTCCCTGAGGGAGTGGGAAATGAGCAGTTCTTC.

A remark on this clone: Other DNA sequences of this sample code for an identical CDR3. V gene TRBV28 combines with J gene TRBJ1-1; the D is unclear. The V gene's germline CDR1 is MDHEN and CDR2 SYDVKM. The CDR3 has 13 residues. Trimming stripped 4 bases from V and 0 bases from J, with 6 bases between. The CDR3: CASSSRLNTEAFF. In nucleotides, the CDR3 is TGTGCCAGCAGTTCTCGGTTGAACACTGAAGCTTTCTTT.

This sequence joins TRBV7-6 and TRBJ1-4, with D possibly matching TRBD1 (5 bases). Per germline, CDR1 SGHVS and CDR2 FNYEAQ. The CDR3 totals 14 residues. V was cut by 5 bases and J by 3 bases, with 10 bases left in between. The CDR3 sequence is CASSPWGANEKLFF. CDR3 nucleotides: TGTGCCAGCAGCCCATGGGGGGCTAATGAAAAACTGTTTTTT. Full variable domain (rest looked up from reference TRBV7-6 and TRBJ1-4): GAGVSQSPRYKVTKRGQDVALRCDPISGHVSLYWYRQALGQGPEFLTYFNYEAQQDKSGLPNDRFSAERPEGSISTLTIQRTEQRDSAMYRCASSPWGANEKLFFGSGTQLSVL.

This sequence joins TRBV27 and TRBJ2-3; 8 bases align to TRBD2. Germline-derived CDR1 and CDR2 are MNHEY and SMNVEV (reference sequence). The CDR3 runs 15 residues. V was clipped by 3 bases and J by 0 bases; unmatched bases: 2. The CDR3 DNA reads TGTGCCAGCAGTTTCGGGGGGGCTAGCACAGATACGCAGTATTTT. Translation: CASSFGGASTDTQYF.

The CDR3 here is CASSVDGGGGQPQHF. The DNA for the CDR3 is TGTGCCAGCAGCGTAGACGGAGGGGGAGGTCAGCCCCAGCATTTT. V gene TRBV9 combines with J gene TRBJ1-5, with D perhaps matching TRBD1 (6 bases). The CDR3 covers 15 residues. The germline V gene has CDR1 SGDLS and CDR2 YYNGEE. Trimming removed 0 bases at V and 6 bases at J, with 13 bases between. Combining the CDR3 with reference TRBV9 and TRBJ1-5 gives the whole variable domain DSGVTQTPKHLITATGQRVTLRCSPRSGDLSVYWYQQSLDQGLQFLIQYYNGEERAKGNILERFSAQQFPDLHSELNLSSLELGDSALYFCASSVDGGGGQPQHFGDGTRLSIL.

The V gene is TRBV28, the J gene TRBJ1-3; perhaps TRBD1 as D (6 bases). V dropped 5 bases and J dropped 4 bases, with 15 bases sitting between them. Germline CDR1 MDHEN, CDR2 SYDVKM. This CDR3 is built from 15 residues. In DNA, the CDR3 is TGTGCCAGCAGTAGCAGGGGTTCAAAAGGAAACACCATATATTTT. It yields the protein CASSSRGSKGNTIYF.

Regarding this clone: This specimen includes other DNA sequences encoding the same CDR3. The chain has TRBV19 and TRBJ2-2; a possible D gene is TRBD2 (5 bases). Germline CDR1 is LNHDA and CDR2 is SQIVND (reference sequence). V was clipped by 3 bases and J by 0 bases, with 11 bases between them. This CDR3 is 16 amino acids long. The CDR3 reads CASSIPSGANTGELFF. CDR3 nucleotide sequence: TGTGCCAGTAGTATCCCCAGCGGAGCGAACACCGGGGAGCTGTTTTTT.

The CDR3 DNA is TGTGCCAGCAGCTTATCCAGGACCGTGAGGGGCTACACCTTC. Protein sequence: CASSLSRTVRGYTF. V usage is TRBV7-9 and J usage is TRBJ1-2; D remains ambiguous. The CDR3 length is 14 residues. V lost 2 bases, J lost 8 bases, and 15 bases lay in between. CDR1 and CDR2 (germline): SEHNR, FQNEAQ (reference sequence). Filled out from reference TRBV7-9 and TRBJ1-2, the complete variable domain reads DTGVSQNPRHKITKRGQNVTFRCDPISEHNRLYWYRQTLGQGPEFLTYFQNEAQLEKSRLLSDRFSAERPKGSFSTLEIQRTEQGDSAMYLCASSLSRTVRGYTFGSGTRLTVV.

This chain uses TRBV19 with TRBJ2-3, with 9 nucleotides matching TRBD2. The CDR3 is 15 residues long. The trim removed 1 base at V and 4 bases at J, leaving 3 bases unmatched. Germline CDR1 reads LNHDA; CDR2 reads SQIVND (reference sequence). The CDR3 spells CASSIGGRAADTQYF. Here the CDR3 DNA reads TGTGCCAGTAGTATAGGCGGGAGGGCGGCAGATACGCAGTATTTT.

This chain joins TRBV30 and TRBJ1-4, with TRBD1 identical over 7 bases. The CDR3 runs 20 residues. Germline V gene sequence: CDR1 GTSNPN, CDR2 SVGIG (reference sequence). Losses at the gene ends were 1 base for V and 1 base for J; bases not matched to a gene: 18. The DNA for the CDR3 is TGTGCCTGGAGTGCTCGGCAGGGGGATCGGCATTATGGAACTAATGAAAAACTGTTTTTT. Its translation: CAWSARQGDRHYGTNEKLFF. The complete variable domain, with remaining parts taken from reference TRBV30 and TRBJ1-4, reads SQTIHQWPATLVQPVGSPLSLECTVEGTSNPNLYWYRQAAGRGLQLLFYSVGIGQISSEVPQNLSASRPQDRQFILSSKKLLLSDSGFYLCAWSARQGDRHYGTNEKLFFGSGTQLSVL.

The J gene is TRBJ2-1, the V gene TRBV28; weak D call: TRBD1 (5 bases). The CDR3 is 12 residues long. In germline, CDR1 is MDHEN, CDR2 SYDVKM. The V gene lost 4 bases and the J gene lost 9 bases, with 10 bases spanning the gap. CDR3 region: CASSSRAAEQFF. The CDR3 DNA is TGTGCCAGCAGTTCCAGGGCCGCTGAGCAGTTCTTC.

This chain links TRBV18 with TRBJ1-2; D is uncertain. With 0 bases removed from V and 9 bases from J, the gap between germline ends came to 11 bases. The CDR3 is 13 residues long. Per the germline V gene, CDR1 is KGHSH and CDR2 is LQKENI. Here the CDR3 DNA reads TGTGCCAGCTCACCACCGAGCAGCCCCAGCTACACCTTC. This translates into CASSPPSSPSYTF.

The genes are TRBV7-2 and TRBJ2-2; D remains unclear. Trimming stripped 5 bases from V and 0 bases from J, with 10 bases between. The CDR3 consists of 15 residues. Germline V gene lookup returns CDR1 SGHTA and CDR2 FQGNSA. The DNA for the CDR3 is TGTGCCAGCAGCAGCCAGTTTCCGAACACCGGGGAGCTGTTTTTT. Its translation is CASSSQFPNTGELFF.

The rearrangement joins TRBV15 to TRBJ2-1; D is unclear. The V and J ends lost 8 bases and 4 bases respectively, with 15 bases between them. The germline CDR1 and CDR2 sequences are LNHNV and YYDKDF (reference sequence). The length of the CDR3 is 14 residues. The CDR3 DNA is TGTGCCACCGCCGTTGGCGACGGGTACAATGAGCAGTTCTTC. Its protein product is CATAVGDGYNEQFF.

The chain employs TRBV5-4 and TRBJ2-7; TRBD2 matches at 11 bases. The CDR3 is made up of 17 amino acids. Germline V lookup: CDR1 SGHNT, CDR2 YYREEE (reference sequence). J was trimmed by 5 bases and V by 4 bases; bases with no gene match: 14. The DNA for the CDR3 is TGTGCCAGCAGCCAAACCCAACTGACTAGCGGGATCCACGAGCAGTACTTC. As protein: CASSQTQLTSGIHEQYF.

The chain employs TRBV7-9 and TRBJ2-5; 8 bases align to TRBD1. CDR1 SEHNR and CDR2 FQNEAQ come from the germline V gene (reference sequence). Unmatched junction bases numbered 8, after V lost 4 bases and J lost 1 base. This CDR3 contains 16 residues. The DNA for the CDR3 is TGTGCCAGCAGCTCCCTTCTCGGACAGGGCCAAGAGACCCAGTACTTC. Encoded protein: CASSSLLGQGQETQYF.

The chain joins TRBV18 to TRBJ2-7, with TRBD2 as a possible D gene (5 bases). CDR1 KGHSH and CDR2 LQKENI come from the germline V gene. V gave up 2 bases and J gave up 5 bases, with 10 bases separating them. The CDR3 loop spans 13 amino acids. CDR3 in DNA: TGTGCCAGCTCACCATATACCGGGAACGAGCAGTACTTC. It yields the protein CASSPYTGNEQYF.

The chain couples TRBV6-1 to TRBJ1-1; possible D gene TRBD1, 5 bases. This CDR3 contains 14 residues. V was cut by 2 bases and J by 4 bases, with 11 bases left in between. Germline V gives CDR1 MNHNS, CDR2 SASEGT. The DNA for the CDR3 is TGTGCCAGCAGTGAATCGCCTAGGGGCACTGAAGCTTTCTTT. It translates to CASSESPRGTEAFF.

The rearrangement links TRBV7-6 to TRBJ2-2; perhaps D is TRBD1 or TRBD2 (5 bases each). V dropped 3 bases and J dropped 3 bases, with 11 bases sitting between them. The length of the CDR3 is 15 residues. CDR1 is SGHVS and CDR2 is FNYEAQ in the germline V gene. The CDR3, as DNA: TGTGCCAGCAGCTTCGCAGGGACCTACACCGGGGAGCTGTTTTTT. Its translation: CASSFAGTYTGELFF.

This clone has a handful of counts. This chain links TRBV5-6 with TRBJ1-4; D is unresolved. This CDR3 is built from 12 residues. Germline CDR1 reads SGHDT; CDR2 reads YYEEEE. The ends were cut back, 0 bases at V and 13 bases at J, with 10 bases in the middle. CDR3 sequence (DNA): TGTGCCAGCAGCTTGGCATTTGGGGTACTGTTTTTT. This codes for CASSLAFGVLFF.

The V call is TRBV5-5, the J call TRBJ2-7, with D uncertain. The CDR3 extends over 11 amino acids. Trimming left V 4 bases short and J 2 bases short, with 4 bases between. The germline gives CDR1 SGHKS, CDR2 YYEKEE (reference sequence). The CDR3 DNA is TGTGCCAGCAGCCCTGCCTACGAGCAGTACTTC. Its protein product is CASSPAYEQYF.

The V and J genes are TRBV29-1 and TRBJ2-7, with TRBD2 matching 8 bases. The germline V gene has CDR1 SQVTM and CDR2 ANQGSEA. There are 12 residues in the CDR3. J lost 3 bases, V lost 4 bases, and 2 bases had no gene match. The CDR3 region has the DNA TGCAGCGTTGCGCTAGCGGGCTACGAGCAGTACTTC. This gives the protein CSVALAGYEQYF.